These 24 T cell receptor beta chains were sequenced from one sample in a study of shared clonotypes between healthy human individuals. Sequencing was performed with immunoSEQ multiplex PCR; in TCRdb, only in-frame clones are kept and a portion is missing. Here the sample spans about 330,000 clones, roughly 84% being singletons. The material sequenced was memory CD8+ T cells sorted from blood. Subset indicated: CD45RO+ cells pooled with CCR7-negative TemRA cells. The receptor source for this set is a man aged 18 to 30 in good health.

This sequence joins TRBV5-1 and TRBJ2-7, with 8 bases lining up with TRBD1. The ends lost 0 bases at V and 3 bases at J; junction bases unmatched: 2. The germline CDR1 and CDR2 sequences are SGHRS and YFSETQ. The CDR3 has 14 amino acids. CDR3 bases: TGCGCCAGCAGCTTGGGGACAGGGTTCTACGAGCAGTACTTC. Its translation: CASSLGTGFYEQYF. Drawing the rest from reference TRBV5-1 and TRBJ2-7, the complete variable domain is KAGVTQTPRYLIKTRGQQVTLSCSPISGHRSVSWYQQTPGQGLQFLFEYFSETQRNKGNFPGRFSGRQFSNSRSEMNVSTLELGDSALYLCASSLGTGFYEQYFGPGTRLTVT.

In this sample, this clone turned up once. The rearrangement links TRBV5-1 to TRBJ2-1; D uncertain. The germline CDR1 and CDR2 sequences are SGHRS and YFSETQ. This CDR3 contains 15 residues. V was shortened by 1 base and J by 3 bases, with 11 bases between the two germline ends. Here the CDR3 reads CASSLSAPGYNEQFF. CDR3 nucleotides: TGCGCCAGCAGCTTGTCGGCTCCCGGCTACAATGAGCAGTTCTTC. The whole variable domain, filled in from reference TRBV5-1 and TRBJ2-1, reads KAGVTQTPRYLIKTRGQQVTLSCSPISGHRSVSWYQQTPGQGLQFLFEYFSETQRNKGNFPGRFSGRQFSNSRSEMNVSTLELGDSALYLCASSLSAPGYNEQFFGPGTRLTVL.

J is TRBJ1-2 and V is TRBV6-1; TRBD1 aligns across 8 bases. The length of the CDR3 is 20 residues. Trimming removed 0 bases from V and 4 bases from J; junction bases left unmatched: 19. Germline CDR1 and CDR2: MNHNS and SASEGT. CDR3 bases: TGTGCCAGCAGTGAAGCCCTTGTAGCGGACAGGGAAGGGATAGGCTATGGCTACACCTTC. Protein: CASSEALVADREGIGYGYTF.

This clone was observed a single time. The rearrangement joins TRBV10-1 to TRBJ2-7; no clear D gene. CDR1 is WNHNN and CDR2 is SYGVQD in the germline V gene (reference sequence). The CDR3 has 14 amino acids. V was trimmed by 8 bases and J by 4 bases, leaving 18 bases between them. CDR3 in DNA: TGCGCCAGCGAGAGGACCGTTGGTCGGTACGAGCAGTACTTC. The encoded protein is CASERTVGRYEQYF.

CDR3 nucleotide sequence: TGCAGCGTAGGGGACCCGGGAGGTTACAATGAGCAGTTCTTC. It yields the protein CSVGDPGGYNEQFF. This rearrangement joins TRBV29-1 to TRBJ2-1; 7 bases align to TRBD2. The CDR3 contains 14 residues. The V gene's germline CDR1 is SQVTM and CDR2 ANQGSEA. J was trimmed by 4 bases and V by 6 bases; bases with no gene match: 9.

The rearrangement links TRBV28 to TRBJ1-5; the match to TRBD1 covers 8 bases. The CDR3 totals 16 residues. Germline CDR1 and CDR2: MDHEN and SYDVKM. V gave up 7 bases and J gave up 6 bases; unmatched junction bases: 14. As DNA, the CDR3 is TGTGCCAGCAACTTCGAGACAGGGGAAGAGGGTCAGCCCCAGCATTTT. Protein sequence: CASNFETGEEGQPQHF.

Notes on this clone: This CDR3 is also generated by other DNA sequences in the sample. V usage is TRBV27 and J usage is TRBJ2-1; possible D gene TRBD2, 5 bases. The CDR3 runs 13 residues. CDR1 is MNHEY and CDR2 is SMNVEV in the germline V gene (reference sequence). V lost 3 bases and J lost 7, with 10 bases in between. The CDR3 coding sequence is TGTGCCAGCAGTTTTTCTGGAGGAAATGAGCAGTTCTTC. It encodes CASSFSGGNEQFF.

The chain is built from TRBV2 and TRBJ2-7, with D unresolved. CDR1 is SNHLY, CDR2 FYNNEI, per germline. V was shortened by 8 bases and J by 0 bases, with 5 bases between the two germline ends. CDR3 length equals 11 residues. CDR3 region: CASHSSYEQYF. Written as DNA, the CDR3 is TGTGCCAGCCACAGCTCCTACGAGCAGTACTTC.

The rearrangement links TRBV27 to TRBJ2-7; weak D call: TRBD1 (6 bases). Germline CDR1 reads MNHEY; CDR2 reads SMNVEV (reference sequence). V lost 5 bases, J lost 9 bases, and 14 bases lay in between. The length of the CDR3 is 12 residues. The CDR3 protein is CASSAILGAQYF. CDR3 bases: TGTGCCAGCAGTGCCATCCTGGGGGCGCAGTACTTC.

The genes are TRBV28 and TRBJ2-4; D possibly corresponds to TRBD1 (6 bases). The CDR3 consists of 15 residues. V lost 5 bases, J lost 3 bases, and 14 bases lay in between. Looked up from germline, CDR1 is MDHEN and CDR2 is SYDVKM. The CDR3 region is CASSPQGMGKNIQYF. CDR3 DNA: TGTGCCAGCAGTCCACAGGGCATGGGCAAAAACATTCAGTACTTC.

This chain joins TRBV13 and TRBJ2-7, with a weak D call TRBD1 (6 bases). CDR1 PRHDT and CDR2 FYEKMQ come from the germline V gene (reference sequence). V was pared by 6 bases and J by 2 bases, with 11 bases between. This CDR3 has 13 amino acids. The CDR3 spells CASSWGTTYEQYF. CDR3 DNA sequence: TGTGCCAGCAGTTGGGGGACAACCTACGAGCAGTACTTC.

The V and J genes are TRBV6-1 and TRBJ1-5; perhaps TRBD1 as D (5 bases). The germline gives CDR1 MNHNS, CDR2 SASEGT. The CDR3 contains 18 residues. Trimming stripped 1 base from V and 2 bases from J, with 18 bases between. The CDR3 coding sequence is TGTGCCAGCAGTGAAGTAAGGGGAGGGTATGGAGGCAATCAGCCCCAGCATTTT. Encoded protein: CASSEVRGGYGGNQPQHF.

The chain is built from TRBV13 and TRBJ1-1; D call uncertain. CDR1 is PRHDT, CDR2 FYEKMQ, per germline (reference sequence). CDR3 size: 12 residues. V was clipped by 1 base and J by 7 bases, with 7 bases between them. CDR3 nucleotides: TGTGCCAGCAGCTTAGATATGGGTGAAGCTTTCTTT. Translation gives CASSLDMGEAFF. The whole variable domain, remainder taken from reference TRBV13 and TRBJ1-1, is AAGVIQSPRHLIKEKRETATLKCYPIPRHDTVYWYQQGPGQDPQFLISFYEKMQSDKGSIPDRFSAQQFSDYHSELNMSSLELGDSALYFCASSLDMGEAFFGQGTRLTVV.

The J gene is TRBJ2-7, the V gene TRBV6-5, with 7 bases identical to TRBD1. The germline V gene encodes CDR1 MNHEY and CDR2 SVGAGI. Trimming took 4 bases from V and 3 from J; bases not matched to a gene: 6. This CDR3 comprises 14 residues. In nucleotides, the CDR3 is TGTGCCAGCAGTTCGGACAGGAAGGTCTACGAGCAGTACTTC. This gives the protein CASSSDRKVYEQYF.

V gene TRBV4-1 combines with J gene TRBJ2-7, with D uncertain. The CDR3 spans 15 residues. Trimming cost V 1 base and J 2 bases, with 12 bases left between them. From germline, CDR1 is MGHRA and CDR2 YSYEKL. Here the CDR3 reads CASSQGVGLAYEQYF. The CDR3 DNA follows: TGCGCCAGCAGCCAAGGGGTCGGGCTAGCCTACGAGCAGTACTTC.

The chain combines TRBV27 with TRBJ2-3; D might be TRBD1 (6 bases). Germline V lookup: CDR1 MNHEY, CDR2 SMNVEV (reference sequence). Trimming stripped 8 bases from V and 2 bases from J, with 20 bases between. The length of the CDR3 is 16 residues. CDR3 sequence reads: CASPPSWGQDTDTQYF. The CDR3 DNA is TGTGCCAGCCCCCCCTCTTGGGGACAAGACACAGATACGCAGTATTTT.

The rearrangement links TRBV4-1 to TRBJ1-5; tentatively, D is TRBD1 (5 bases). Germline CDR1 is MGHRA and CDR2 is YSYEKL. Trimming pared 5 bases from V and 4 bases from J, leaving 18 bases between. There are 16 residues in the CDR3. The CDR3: CASSIRATVQNQPQHF. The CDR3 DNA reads TGCGCCAGCAGCATCAGGGCGACAGTCCAAAATCAGCCCCAGCATTTT.

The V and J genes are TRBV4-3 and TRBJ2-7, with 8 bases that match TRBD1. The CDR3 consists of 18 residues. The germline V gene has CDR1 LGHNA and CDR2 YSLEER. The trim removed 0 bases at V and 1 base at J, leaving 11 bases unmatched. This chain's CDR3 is CASSQDQVTGELSYEQYF. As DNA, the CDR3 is TGCGCCAGCAGCCAAGATCAGGTGACAGGGGAACTTTCCTACGAGCAGTACTTC.

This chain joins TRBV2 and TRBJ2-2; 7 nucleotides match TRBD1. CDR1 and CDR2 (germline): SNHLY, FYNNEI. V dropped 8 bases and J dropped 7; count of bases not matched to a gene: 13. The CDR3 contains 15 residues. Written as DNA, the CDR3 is TGTGCCAGCTTCTTTGGGACAGTGGGTCTCGGGGAGCTGTTTTTT. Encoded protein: CASFFGTVGLGELFF.

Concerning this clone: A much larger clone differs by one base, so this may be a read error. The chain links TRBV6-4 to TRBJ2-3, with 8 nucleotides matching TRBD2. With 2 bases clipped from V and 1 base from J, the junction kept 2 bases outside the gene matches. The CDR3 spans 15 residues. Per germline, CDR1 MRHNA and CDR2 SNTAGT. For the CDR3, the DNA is TGTGCCAGCAGTGACCCAGCGGGGGGCACAGATACGCAGTATTTT. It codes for CASSDPAGGTDTQYF.

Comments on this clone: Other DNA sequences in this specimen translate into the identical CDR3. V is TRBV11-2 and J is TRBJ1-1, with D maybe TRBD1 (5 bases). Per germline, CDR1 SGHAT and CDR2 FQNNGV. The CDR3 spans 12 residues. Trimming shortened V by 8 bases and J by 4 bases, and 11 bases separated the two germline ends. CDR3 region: CASRPGGTEAFF. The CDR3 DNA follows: TGTGCCAGCCGCCCCGGGGGCACTGAAGCTTTCTTT.

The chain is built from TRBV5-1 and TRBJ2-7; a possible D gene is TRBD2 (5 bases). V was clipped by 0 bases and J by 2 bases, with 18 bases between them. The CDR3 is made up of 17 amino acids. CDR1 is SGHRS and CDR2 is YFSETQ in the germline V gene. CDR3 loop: CASSLEGLSSFTYEQYF. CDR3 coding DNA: TGCGCCAGCAGCTTGGAAGGACTCTCCTCCTTTACCTACGAGCAGTACTTC.

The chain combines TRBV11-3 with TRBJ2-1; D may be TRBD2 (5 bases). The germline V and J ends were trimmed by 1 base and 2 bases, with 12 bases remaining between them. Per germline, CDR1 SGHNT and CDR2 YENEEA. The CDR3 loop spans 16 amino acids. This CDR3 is CASSLGLAVAYNEQFF. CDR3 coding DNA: TGTGCCAGCAGCTTAGGGCTAGCTGTTGCCTACAATGAGCAGTTCTTC.

CDR3 DNA: TGCGCCAGCAGCTTGGTTAGCGGGGACAATGAGCAGTTCTTC. It is translated as CASSLVSGDNEQFF. The chain joins TRBV5-1 to TRBJ2-1; 8 nucleotides align to TRBD2. Trimming took 0 bases from V and 5 from J; bases not matched to a gene: 1. Germline V gene sequence: CDR1 SGHRS, CDR2 YFSETQ. The CDR3 runs to 14 residues.